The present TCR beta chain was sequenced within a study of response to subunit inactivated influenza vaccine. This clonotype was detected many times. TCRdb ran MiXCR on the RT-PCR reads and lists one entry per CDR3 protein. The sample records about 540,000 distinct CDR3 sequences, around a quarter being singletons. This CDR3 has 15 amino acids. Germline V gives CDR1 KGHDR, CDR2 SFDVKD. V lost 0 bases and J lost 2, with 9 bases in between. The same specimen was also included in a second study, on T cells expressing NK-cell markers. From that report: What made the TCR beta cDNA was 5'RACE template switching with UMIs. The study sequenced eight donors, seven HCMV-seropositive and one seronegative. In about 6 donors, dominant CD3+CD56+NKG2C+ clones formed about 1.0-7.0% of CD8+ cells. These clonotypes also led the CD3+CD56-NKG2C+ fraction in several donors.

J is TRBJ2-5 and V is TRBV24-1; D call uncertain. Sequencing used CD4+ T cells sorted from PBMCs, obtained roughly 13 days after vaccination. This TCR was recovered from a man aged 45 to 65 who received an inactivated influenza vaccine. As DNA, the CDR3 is TGTGCCACCAGTGATTTGCACACTCCACAAGAGACCCAGTACTTC. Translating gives CATSDLHTPQETQYF.